The clone carrying this T cell receptor (beta chain) was seen a handful of times. Its antigen is currently unknown. The sample comes from a study of T-cell memory formation after mild COVID-19. Regarding the study as a whole: CD4/CD8 balance held among clones contracting day 15 to 85, and later expanders leaned CD4+. The study found contracting CD4+ clones mainly in CM and EM and contracting CD8+ clones in EMRA. For second-wave clones that peaked at day 37, SARS-CoV-2 specificity went unverified.

Germline V gene data show CDR1 as SEHNR and CDR2 as FQNEAQ (reference sequence). Trimming cost V 6 bases and J 5 bases; bases outside gene matches: 6. The CDR3 runs 14 residues. TCRdb fed the 5' RACE reads into MiXCR, producing one record per CDR3 protein. The table has about 310,000 distinct CDR3 sequences, roughly 15% seen once; the top ten hold around a fifth. This chain uses TRBV7-9 with TRBJ2-5; 10 bases align to TRBD1. This clonotype was obtained from a man between 18 and 29 years old who had mild COVID-19 (a few samples of this study predate the infection). Cell type and time point are not known. Specimen: PBMCs or a T cell subset sorted from them (not recorded which). The CDR3 loop reads CASRSTGGRETQYF. CDR3 nucleotide sequence: TGTGCCAGCAGATCGACAGGGGGCAGGGAGACCCAGTACTTC.